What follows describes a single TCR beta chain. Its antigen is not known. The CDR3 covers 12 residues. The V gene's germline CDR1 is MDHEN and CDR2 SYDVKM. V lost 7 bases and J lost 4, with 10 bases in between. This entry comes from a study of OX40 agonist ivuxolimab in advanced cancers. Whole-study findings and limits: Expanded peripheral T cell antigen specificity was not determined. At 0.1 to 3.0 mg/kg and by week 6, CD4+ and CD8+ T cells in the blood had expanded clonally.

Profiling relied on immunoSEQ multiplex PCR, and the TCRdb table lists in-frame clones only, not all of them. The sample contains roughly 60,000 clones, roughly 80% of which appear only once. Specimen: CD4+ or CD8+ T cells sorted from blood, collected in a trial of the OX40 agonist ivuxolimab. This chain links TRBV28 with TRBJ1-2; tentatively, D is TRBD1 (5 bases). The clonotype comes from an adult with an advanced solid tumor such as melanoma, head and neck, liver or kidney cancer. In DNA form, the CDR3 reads TGTGCCAGCAACCGGGACGGCTATGGCTACACCTTC. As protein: CASNRDGYGYTF.